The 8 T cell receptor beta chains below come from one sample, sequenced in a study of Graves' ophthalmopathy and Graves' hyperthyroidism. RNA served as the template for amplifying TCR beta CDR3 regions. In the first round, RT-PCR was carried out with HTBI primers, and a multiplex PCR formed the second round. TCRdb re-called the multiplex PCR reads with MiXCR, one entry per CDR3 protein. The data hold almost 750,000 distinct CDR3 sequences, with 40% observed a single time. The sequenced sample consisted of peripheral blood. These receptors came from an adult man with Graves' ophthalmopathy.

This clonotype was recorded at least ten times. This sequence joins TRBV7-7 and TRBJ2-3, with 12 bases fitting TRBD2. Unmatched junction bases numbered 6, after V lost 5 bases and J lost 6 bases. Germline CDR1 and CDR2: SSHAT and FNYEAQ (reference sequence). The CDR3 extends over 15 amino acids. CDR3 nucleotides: TGTGCCAGCAGCCCATCGACTAGCGGGAGCGATACGCAGTATTTT. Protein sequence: CASSPSTSGSDTQYF.

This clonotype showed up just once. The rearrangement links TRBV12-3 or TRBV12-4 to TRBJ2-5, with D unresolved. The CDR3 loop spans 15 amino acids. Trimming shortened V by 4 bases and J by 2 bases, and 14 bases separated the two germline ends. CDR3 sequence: CASSYFDAPQETQYF. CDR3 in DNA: TGTGCCAGCAGTTACTTTGACGCCCCTCAAGAGACCCAGTACTTC.

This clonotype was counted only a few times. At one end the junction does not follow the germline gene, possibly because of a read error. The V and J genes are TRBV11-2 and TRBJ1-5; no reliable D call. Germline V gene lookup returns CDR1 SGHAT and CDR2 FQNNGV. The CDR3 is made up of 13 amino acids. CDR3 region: CANSFDLNQPQHF. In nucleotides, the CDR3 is TGTGCCAACAGCTTCGATCTGAATCAGCCCCAGCATTTT.

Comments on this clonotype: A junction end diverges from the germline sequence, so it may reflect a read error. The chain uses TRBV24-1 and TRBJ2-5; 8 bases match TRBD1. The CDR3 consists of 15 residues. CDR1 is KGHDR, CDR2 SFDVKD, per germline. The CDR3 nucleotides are TGTGCGACCAGTGAGTTCGACAGGGGAAAGGGGACCCAGTACTTC. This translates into CATSEFDRGKGTQYF.

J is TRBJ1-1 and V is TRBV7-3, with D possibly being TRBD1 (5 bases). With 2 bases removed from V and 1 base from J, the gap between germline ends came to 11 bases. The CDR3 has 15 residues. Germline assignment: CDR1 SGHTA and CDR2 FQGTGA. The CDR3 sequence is CASSLVGVANTEAFF. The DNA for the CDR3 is TGTGCCAGCAGCTTAGTAGGGGTCGCGAACACTGAAGCTTTCTTT.

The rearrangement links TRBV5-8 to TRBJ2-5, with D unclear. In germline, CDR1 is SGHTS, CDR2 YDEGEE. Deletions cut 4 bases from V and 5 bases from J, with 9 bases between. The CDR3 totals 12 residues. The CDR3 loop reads CASSTQEETQYF. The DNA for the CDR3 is TGTGCCAGCAGCACACAAGAGGAGACCCAGTACTTC.

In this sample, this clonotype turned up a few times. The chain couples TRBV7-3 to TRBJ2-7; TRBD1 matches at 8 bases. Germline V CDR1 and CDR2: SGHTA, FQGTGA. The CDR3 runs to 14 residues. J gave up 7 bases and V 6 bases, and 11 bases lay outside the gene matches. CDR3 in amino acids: CASRSDRGRGEQYF. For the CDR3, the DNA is TGTGCCAGCAGGTCTGACAGGGGAAGAGGAGAGCAGTACTTC.

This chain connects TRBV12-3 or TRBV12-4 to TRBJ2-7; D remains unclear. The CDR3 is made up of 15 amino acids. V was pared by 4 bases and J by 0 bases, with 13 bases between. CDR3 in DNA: TGTGCCAGCAGTTACCCCAGGTTCAGCTCCTACGAGCAGTACTTC. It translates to CASSYPRFSSYEQYF.